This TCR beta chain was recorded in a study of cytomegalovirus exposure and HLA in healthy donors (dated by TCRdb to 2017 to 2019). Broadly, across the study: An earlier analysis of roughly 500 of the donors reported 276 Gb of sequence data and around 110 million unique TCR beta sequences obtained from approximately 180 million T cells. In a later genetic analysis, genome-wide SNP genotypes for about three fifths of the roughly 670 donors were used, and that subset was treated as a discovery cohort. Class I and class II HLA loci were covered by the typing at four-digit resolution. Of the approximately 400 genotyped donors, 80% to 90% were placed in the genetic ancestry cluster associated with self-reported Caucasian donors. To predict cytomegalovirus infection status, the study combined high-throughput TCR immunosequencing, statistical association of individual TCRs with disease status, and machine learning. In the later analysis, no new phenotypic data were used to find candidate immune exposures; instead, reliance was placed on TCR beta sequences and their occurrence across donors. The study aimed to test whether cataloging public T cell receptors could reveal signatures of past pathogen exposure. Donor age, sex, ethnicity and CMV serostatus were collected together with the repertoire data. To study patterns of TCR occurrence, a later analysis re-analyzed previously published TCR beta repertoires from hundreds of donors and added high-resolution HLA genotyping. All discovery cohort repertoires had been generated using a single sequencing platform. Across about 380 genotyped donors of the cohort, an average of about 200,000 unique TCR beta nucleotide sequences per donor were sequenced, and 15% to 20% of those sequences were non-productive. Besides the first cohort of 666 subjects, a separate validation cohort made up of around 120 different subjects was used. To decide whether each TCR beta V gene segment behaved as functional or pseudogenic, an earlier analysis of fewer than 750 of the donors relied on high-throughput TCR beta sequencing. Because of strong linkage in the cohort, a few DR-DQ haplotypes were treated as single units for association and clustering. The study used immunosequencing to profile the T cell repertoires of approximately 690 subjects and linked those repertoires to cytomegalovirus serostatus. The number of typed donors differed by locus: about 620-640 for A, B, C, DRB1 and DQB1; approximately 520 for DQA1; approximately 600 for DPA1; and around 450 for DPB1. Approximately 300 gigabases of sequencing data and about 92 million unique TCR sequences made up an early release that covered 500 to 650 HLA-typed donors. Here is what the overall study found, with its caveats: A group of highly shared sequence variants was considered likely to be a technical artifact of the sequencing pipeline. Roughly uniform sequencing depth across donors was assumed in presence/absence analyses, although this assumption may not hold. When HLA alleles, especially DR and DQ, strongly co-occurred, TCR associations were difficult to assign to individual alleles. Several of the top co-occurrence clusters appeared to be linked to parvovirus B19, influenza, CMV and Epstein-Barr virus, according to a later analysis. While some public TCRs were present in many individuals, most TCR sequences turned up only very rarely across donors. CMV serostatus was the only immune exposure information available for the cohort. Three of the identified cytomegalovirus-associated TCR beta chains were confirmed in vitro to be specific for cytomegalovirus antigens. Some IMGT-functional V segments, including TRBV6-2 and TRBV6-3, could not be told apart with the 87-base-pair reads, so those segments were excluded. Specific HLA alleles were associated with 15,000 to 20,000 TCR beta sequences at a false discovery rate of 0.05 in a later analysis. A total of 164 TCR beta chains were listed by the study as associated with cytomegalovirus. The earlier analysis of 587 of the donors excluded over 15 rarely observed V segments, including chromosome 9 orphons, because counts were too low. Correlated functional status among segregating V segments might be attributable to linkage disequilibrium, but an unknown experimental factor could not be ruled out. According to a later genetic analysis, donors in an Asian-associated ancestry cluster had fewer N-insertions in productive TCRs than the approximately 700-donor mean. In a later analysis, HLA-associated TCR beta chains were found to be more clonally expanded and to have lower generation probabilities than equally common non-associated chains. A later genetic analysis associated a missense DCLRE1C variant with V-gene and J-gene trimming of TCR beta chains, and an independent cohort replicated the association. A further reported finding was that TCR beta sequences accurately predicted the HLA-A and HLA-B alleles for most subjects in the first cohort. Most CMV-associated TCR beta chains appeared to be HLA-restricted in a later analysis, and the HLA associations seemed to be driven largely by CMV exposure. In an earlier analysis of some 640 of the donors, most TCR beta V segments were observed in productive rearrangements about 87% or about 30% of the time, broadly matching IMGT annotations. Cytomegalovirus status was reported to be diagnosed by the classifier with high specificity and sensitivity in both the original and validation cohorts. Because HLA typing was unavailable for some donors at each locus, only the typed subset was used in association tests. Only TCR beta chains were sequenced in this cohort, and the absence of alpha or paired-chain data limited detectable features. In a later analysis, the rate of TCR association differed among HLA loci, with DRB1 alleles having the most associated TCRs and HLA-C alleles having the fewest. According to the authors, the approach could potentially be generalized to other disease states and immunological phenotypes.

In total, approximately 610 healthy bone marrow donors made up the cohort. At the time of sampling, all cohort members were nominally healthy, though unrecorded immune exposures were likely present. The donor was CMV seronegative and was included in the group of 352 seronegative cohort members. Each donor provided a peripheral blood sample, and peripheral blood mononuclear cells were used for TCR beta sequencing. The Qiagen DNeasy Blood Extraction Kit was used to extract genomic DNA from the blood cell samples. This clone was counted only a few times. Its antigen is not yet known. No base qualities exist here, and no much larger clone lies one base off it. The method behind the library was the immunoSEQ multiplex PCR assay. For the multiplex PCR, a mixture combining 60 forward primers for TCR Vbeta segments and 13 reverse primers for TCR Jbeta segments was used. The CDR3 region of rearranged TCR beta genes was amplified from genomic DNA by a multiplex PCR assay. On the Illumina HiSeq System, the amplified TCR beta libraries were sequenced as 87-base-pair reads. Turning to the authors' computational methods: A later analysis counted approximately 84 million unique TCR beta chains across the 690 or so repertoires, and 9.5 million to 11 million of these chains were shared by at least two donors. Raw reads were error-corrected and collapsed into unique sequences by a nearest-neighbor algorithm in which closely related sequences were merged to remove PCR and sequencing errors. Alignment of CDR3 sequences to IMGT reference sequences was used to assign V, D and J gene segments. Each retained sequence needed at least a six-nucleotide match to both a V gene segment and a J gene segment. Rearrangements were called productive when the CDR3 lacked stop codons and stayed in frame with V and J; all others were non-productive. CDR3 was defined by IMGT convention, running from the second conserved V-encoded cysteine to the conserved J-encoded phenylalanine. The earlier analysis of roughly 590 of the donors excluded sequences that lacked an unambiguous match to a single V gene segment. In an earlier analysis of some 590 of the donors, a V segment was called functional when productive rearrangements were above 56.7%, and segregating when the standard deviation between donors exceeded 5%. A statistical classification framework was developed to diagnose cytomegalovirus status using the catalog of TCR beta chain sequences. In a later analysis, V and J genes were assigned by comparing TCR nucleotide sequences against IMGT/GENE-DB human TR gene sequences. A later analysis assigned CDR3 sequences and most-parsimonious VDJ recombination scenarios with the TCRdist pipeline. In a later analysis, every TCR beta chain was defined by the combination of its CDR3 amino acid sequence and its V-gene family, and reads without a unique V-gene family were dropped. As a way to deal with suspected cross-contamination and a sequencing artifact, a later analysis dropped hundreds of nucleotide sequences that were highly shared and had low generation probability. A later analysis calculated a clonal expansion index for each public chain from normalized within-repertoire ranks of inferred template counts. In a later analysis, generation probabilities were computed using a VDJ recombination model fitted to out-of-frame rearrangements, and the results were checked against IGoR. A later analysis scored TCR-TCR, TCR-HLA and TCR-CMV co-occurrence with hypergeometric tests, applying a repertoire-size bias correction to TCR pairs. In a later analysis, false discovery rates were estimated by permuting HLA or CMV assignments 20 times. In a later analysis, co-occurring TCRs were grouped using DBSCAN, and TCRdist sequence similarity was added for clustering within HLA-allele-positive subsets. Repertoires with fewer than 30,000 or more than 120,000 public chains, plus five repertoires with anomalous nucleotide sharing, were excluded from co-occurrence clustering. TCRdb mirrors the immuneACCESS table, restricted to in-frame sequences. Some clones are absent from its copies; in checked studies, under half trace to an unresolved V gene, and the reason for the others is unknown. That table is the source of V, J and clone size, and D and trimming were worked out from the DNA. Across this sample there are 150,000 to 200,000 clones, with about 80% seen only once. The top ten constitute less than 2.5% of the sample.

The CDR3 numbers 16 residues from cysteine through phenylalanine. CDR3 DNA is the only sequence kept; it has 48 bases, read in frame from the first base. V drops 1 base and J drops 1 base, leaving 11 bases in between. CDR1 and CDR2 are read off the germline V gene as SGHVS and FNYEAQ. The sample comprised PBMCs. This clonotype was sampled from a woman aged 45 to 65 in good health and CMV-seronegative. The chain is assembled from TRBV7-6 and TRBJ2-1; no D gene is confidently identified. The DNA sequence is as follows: TGTGCCAGCAGCTTAGGTTCACCCCGGTCCTACAATGAGCAGTTCTTC. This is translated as CASSLGSPRSYNEQFF.